This T cell receptor beta chain derives from a study of cytomegalovirus exposure and HLA in healthy donors. Study-wide results and caveats: Several V segments, TRBV6-2 and TRBV6-3 among them, could not be told apart and were dropped.

Of note for this clone: Its antigen is undetermined.

Germline loops: CDR1 SGHKS, CDR2 YYEKEE (reference sequence). The CDR3 runs 13 residues. Unmatched junction bases numbered 5, after V lost 2 bases and J lost 13 bases. Both 60 Vbeta primers and 13 Jbeta primers went into the PCR. Sequenced by immunoSEQ multiplex PCR; TCRdb stores in-frame clones only, minus some. Here the sample spans under 200,000 clones, about 81% being singletons. Input material: PBMCs. The sequence derives from a woman under 30 in good health and CMV-seronegative. J is TRBJ1-6 and V is TRBV5-5; 8 nucleotides match TRBD1. CDR3 DNA: TGTGCCAGCAGCTTCGGGACAGGCCTTCCCCTCCACTTT. Residues: CASSFGTGLPLHF.